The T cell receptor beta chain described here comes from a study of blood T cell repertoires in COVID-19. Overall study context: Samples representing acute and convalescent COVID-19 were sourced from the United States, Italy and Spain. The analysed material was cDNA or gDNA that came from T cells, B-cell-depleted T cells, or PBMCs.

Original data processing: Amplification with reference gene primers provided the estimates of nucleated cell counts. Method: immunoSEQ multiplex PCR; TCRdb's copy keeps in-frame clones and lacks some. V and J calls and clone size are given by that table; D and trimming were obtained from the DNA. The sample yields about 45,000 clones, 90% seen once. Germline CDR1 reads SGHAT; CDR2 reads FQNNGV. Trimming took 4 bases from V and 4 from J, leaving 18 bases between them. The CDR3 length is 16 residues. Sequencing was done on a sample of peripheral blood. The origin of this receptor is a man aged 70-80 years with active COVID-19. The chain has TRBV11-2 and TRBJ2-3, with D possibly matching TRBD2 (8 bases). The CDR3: CASSSRGTRRSDTQYF. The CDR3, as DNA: TGTGCCAGCAGCTCCAGGGGGACTAGACGATCAGATACGCAGTATTTT. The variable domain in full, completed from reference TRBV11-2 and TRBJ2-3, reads EAGVAQSPRYKIIEKRQSVAFWCNPISGHATLYWYQQILGQGPKLLIQFQNNGVVDDSQLPKDRFSAERLKGVDSTLKIQPAKLEDSAVYLCASSSRGTRRSDTQYFGPGTRLTVL.